Listed below are T cell receptor beta chains from one sample, sequenced in a study of identical twins. MiXCR was run by TCRdb on the 5' RACE reads, yielding one entry per CDR3 protein. The sample has approximately 530,000 distinct CDR3 sequences, 20% to 25% seen once; the top ten hold 0.48%. These data were also filed under a second study, of yellow fever vaccine responses in identical twins.

The sample taken for sequencing was CD4+ T cells sorted from blood. These receptors were obtained from a woman under 30 in good health. Both conserved end residues are part of each CDR3. Rows may omit the clone size; those that give it use once, few, many or a size class.

J: TRBJ2-3; V: TRBV6-1; size: .; CDR3: CATTLAGGTDTQYF
J: TRBJ2-5; V: TRBV13; size: .; CDR3: CASSLTSGERETQYF
J: TRBJ2-7; V: TRBV28; size: few; CDR3: CASSLNSRLAGWWDEQYF
J: TRBJ1-1; V: TRBV5-1; size: few; CDR3: CASSYSVATEAFF
J: TRBJ2-3; V: TRBV7-9; size: .; CDR3: CASSQMGQSITDTQYF
J: TRBJ2-2; V: TRBV2; size: .; CDR3: CASSGVEITGELFF
J: TRBJ2-1; V: TRBV10-3; size: few; CDR3: CAIGQGGHEQFF
J: TRBJ2-1; V: TRBV7-9; size: few; CDR3: CASSQSRVSGYEQFF
J: TRBJ2-3; V: TRBV28; size: few; CDR3: CASTSSLGGGTDTQYF
J: TRBJ2-2; V: TRBV6-2/TRBV6-3; size: .; CDR3: CASSYLSGANTGELFF
J: TRBJ2-2; V: TRBV29-1; size: few; CDR3: CSVGAGGGLNTGELFF
J: TRBJ2-1; V: TRBV5-5; size: .; CDR3: CASSYSPGQGHPQFF
J: TRBJ2-2; V: TRBV20-1; size: few; CDR3: CSASDALFTGELFF
J: TRBJ1-5; V: TRBV4-1; size: many; CDR3: CASSLQGLSNQPQHF
J: TRBJ2-7; V: TRBV5-1; size: few; CDR3: CASSWAGLAANYEQYF
J: TRBJ2-1; V: TRBV12-3/TRBV12-4; size: .; CDR3: CASSFGAKYNEQFF
J: TRBJ1-2; V: TRBV4-1; size: few; CDR3: CASRRTGEYGYTF
J: TRBJ2-7; V: TRBV27; size: .; CDR3: CASRPLGTYEQYF